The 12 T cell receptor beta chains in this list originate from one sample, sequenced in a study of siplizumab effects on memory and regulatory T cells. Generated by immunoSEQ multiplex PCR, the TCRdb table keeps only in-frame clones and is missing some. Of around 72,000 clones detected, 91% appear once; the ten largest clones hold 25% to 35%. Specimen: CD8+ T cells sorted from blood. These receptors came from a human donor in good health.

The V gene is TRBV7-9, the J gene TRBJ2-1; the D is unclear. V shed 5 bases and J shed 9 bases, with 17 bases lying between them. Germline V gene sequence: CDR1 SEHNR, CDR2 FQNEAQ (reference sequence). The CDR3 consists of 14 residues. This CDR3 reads CASSPVETHGEQFF. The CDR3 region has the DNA TGTGCCAGCAGCCCCGTGGAGACGCACGGTGAGCAGTTCTTC.

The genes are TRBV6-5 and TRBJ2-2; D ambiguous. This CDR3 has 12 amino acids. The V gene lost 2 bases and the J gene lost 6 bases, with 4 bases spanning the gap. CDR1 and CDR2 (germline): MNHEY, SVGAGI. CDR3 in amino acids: CASSYGPGELFF. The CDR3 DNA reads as TGTGCCAGCAGTTACGGACCCGGGGAGCTGTTTTTT.

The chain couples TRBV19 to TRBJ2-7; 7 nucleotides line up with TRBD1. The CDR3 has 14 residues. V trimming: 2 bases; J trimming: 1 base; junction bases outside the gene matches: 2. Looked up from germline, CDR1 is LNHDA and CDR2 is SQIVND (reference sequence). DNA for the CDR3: TGTGCCAGTAGTATAACGGGACAGTCCTACGAGCAGTACTTC. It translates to CASSITGQSYEQYF.

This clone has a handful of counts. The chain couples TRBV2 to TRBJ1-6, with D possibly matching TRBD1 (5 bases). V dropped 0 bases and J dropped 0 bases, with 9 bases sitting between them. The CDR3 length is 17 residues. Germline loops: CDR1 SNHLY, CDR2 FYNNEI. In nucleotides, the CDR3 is TGTGCCAGCAGTGAAGCGGGGCGTAGCTCCTATAATTCACCCCTCCACTTT. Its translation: CASSEAGRSSYNSPLHF.

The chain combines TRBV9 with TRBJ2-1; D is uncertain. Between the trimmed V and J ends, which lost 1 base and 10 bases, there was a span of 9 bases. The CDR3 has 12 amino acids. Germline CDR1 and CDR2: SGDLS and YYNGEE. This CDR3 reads CASSVSSGEQFF. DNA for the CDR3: TGTGCCAGCAGCGTAAGTAGTGGGGAGCAGTTCTTC.

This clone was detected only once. CDR3 protein: CASSPGGGVYGYTF. The CDR3 bases are TGTGCCAGCAGTCCCGGTGGGGGGGTCTATGGCTACACCTTC. The chain uses TRBV6-5 and TRBJ1-2; a possible D gene is TRBD1 (5 bases). The V gene lost 5 bases and the J gene lost 4 bases, with 14 bases spanning the gap. Germline CDR1 reads MNHEY; CDR2 reads SVGAGI. This CDR3 has 14 residues.

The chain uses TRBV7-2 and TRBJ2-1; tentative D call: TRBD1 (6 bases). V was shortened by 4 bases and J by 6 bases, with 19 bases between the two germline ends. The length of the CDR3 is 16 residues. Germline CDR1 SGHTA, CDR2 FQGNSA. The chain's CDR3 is CASSSLQGSLINEQFF. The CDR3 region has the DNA TGTGCCAGCAGCTCCCTACAGGGCTCCTTGATCAATGAGCAGTTCTTC.

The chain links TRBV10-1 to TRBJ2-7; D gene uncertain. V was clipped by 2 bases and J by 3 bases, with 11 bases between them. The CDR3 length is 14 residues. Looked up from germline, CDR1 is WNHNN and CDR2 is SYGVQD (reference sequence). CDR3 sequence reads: CASSEPGHLYEQYF. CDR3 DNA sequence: TGCGCCAGCAGTGAGCCGGGCCACCTCTACGAGCAGTACTTC.

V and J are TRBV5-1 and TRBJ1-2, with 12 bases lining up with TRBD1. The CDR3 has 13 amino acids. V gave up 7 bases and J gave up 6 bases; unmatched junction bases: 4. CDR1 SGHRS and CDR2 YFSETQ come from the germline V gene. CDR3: CASGGQGAHGYTF. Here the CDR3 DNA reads TGCGCCAGCGGGGGACAGGGGGCGCATGGCTACACCTTC.

The CDR3 reads CASSYSKGADYNEQFF. Written as DNA, the CDR3 is TGTGCCAGCAGTTACTCGAAGGGGGCAGATTACAATGAGCAGTTCTTC. The V call is TRBV6-5, the J call TRBJ2-1; 7 bases agree with TRBD1. Trimming at V came to 0 bases and at J to 4 bases, leaving 6 bases not matched to a gene. The CDR3 contains 16 residues. Germline lookup yields CDR1 MNHEY and CDR2 SVGAGI.

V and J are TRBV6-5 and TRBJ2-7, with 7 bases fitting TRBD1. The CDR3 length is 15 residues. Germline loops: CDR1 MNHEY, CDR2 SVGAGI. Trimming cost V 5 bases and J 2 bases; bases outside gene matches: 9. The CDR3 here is CASSTGQYTTYEQYF. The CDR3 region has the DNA TGTGCCAGCAGTACGGGACAGTATACTACCTACGAGCAGTACTTC.

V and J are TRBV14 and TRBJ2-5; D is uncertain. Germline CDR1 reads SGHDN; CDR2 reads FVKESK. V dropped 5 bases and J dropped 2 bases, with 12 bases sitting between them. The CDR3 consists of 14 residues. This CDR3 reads CASSDDNLQETQYF. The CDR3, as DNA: TGTGCCAGCAGCGACGACAACCTACAAGAGACCCAGTACTTC.